Presented here are 28 T cell receptor beta chains from one specimen sequenced in a study of neurological immune-mediated disorders. Using its own MiXCR run on the 5' RACE reads, TCRdb lists one record per CDR3 protein. The table lists about 90,000 distinct CDR3 sequences, about 13% of them singletons. Documented time point: longitudinal time-point 2. Sequencing was carried out using PBMCs. Every receptor here comes from a female donor with HTLV-1-associated myelopathy (HAM/TSP).

This clonotype was counted at least ten times. CDR3 in amino acids: CASSAGLSHEQYF. CDR3 coding DNA: TGCGCCAGCAGCGCTGGACTATCCCACGAGCAGTACTTC. The chain joins TRBV5-1 to TRBJ2-7, with D tentatively TRBD2 (6 bases). The germline V gene encodes CDR1 SGHRS and CDR2 YFSETQ. V was clipped by 4 bases and J by 5 bases, with 13 bases between them. The CDR3 is 13 residues long.

This clonotype was recorded at least ten times. V usage is TRBV12-3 or TRBV12-4 and J usage is TRBJ2-2; 12 nucleotides align to TRBD2. The J segment lost 5 bases and the V segment lost 6 bases, leaving 4 bases of the junction unmatched. There are 15 residues in the CDR3. CDR3 loop: CASSGLAGITGELFF. CDR3 sequence (DNA): TGTGCCAGCAGCGGACTAGCGGGGATTACCGGGGAGCTGTTTTTT.

This clonotype was detected many times. The chain is built from TRBV6-6 and TRBJ1-6, with D maybe TRBD1 (5 bases). V lost 9 bases, J lost 0 bases, and 12 bases lay in between. CDR1 and CDR2 (germline): MNHNY, SVGAGI (reference sequence). This CDR3 contains 15 residues. The CDR3 DNA sequence: TGTGCCAGGTGGTCGGGGGACTCCTATAATTCACCCCTCCACTTT. Protein sequence: CARWSGDSYNSPLHF.

Many counts were recorded for this clonotype. The V gene is TRBV5-4, the J gene TRBJ1-1; no definite D call. The V end lost 4 bases, the J end lost 1 base, and 11 bases lay between the germline ends. Looked up from germline, CDR1 is SGHNT and CDR2 is YYREEE (reference sequence). The CDR3 is made up of 14 amino acids. The CDR3 spells CASSQQRGNTEAFF. CDR3 nucleotides: TGTGCCAGCAGCCAACAACGGGGGAACACTGAAGCTTTCTTT.

This clonotype was seen ten or more times. This chain links TRBV4-2 with TRBJ2-1; D perhaps matches TRBD2 (5 bases). Germline V lookup: CDR1 LGHNA, CDR2 YNFKEQ. V was pared by 1 base and J by 8 bases, with 15 bases between. The CDR3 runs 15 residues. The DNA for the CDR3 is TGTGCCAGCAGCCAAGTAACTAGTTTGAACGATGAGCAGTTCTTC. Its translation is CASSQVTSLNDEQFF.

This clonotype was detected ten times or more. The chain has TRBV20-1 and TRBJ2-1; a possible D gene is TRBD1 (5 bases). V was clipped by 5 bases and J by 4 bases, with 6 bases between them. Germline V CDR1 and CDR2: DFQATT, SNEGSKA (reference sequence). The CDR3 totals 11 residues. The CDR3 reads CSARQYNEQFF. The CDR3 nucleotides read TGCAGTGCTCGACAGTACAATGAGCAGTTCTTC.

This clonotype was picked up many times. The chain combines TRBV2 with TRBJ1-2; tentative D call: TRBD1 (6 bases). Trimming took off 6 bases at V and 6 bases at J, with 14 bases between the two ends. The CDR3 has 13 amino acids. The germline V gene has CDR1 SNHLY and CDR2 FYNNEI. The CDR3 nucleotides are TGTGCCAGCAGCTATACCCCAGGGGATGGCTACACCTTC. Residues: CASSYTPGDGYTF.

This clonotype was counted at least ten times. The chain combines TRBV10-3 with TRBJ2-3; unclear D gene. The germline V gene encodes CDR1 ENHRY and CDR2 SYGVKD. The CDR3 covers 13 residues. V was clipped by 2 bases and J by 0 bases, with 3 bases between them. The CDR3: CAISERSTDTQYF. DNA for the CDR3: TGTGCCATCAGTGAGAGGAGCACAGATACGCAGTATTTT.

This clonotype was seen many times. The chain couples TRBV27 to TRBJ2-5, with 8 bases identical to TRBD1. Looked up from germline, CDR1 is MNHEY and CDR2 is SMNVEV (reference sequence). Trimming cost V 4 bases and J 5 bases; bases outside gene matches: 6. This CDR3 has 14 amino acids. The CDR3 coding sequence is TGTGCCAGCAGTTGGACAGGGCTGGGGGAGACCCAGTACTTC. It specifies CASSWTGLGETQYF.

The table lists this clonotype with many counts. The V call is TRBV12-3 or TRBV12-4, the J call TRBJ1-6; D uncertain. The CDR3 has 12 amino acids. The ends were cut back, 11 bases at V and 8 bases at J, with 13 bases in the middle. CDR3 residues: CASGRFYSPLHF. The CDR3 region has the DNA TGTGCCTCCGGGCGATTCTATTCACCCCTCCACTTT.

At least ten counts were recorded for this clonotype. This chain uses TRBV15 with TRBJ2-5, with D possibly called TRBD1 or TRBD2 (5 bases each). The germline V gene has CDR1 LNHNV and CDR2 YYDKDF (reference sequence). This CDR3 has 17 amino acids. CDR3 loop: CATRTLDTIGGDETQYF. In DNA form, the CDR3 reads TGTGCTACCCGTACCCTAGATACCATTGGGGGTGACGAGACCCAGTACTTC.

Many counts were recorded for this clonotype. This rearrangement joins TRBV2 to TRBJ1-6; 8 nucleotides line up with TRBD1. V gave up 6 bases and J gave up 10 bases; unmatched junction bases: 11. This CDR3 spans 15 amino acids. Germline CDR1 SNHLY, CDR2 FYNNEI. CDR3 residues: CASRDKTGASSPLHF. DNA of the CDR3: TGTGCCAGCAGAGACAAGACAGGGGCCAGCTCACCCCTCCACTTT.

A word on this clonotype: Possible read error: a much larger clone is one base away. The J gene is TRBJ2-7, the V gene TRBV29-1; 10 bases align to TRBD1. CDR1 is SQVTM, CDR2 ANQGSEA, per germline. The CDR3 spans 13 residues. The V gene end was trimmed by 6 bases and the J gene end by 3 bases; junction bases not matched to a gene: 5. The CDR3 is CSVRTGGVYEQYF. The CDR3 region has the DNA TGCAGCGTCAGGACAGGGGGAGTCTACGAGCAGTACTTC.

Details on this clonotype: A much more abundant neighbour one base away suggests this may be a read error. This sequence joins TRBV5-1 and TRBJ2-2; 11 bases match TRBD1. The CDR3 is 15 residues long. The trim removed 9 bases at V and 5 bases at J, leaving 9 bases unmatched. The germline V gene encodes CDR1 SGHRS and CDR2 YFSETQ. The chain's CDR3 is CANSRDRGETGELFF. In DNA form, the CDR3 reads TGCGCCAACAGTCGGGACAGGGGGGAAACCGGGGAGCTGTTTTTT.

This clonotype was picked up many times. This chain uses TRBV9 with TRBJ2-7; weak D call: TRBD1 (6 bases). Germline-derived CDR1 and CDR2 are SGDLS and YYNGEE. The V gene lost 0 bases and the J gene lost 3 bases, with 13 bases spanning the gap. The length of the CDR3 is 15 residues. The CDR3 DNA follows: TGTGCCAGCAGCGTAGCCCCAGGGGTAGACTACGAGCAGTACTTC. Encoded protein: CASSVAPGVDYEQYF.

This clonotype came up many times. The chain has TRBV5-6 and TRBJ2-3; the D gene is possibly TRBD2 (6 bases). CDR3 size: 16 residues. Germline V gene lookup returns CDR1 SGHDT and CDR2 YYEEEE. V was cut by 1 base and J by 3 bases, with 15 bases left in between. This CDR3 is CASSLLEGPGTDTQYF. The CDR3 DNA is TGTGCCAGCAGCTTGTTGGAGGGGCCCGGTACAGATACGCAGTATTTT.

This clonotype has ten or more counts. The rearrangement links TRBV5-1 to TRBJ2-3, with 7 bases lining up with TRBD2. The CDR3 is 14 amino acids. The germline V gene encodes CDR1 SGHRS and CDR2 YFSETQ. J lost 6 bases, V lost 7 bases, and 11 bases had no gene match. The CDR3 loop reads CASSIAGLLDTQYF. The CDR3, as DNA: TGCGCCAGCTCAATAGCGGGCCTATTGGATACGCAGTATTTT.

At least ten counts were recorded for this clonotype. CDR3 sequence: CASSSMNSPGETQYF. The CDR3 DNA follows: TGCGCCAGCAGCTCAATGAATTCCCCAGGGGAGACCCAGTACTTC. V gene TRBV5-1 combines with J gene TRBJ2-5, with a tentative D call TRBD1 (5 bases). Trimming stripped 3 bases from V and 5 bases from J, with 17 bases between. There are 15 residues in the CDR3. CDR1 is SGHRS and CDR2 is YFSETQ in the germline V gene.

The chain combines TRBV12-5 with TRBJ2-2; D is uncertain. V was shortened by 4 bases and J by 3 bases, with 12 bases between the two germline ends. The CDR3 extends over 15 amino acids. Germline loops: CDR1 LGHNT, CDR2 FRNRAP. This CDR3 is CASGSGIQDTGELFF. DNA for the CDR3: TGTGCTAGTGGTTCCGGAATTCAGGACACCGGGGAGCTGTTTTTT.

This clonotype was seen at least ten times. The chain uses TRBV7-9 and TRBJ2-1, with 12 positions matching TRBD2. This CDR3 is 19 amino acids long. CDR1 is SEHNR and CDR2 is FQNEAQ in the germline V gene (reference sequence). V was clipped by 5 bases and J by 0 bases; unmatched bases: 11. Here the CDR3 DNA reads TGTGCCAGCAGCCGTTCTAGCGGGGGGGCCCGACGCTCCTACAATGAGCAGTTCTTC. It is translated as CASSRSSGGARRSYNEQFF.

The chain uses TRBV2 and TRBJ2-1, with 7 bases fitting TRBD1. This CDR3 spans 12 amino acids. The germline V gene has CDR1 SNHLY and CDR2 FYNNEI. V lost 10 bases to trimming and J lost 5 bases; unmatched junction nucleotides: 5. Written as DNA, the CDR3 is TGTGCCAACAGGGACAGAGACAATGAGCAGTTCTTC. Amino acid sequence: CANRDRDNEQFF.

This clonotype was observed many times. The chain combines TRBV4-2 with TRBJ2-1, with D possibly being TRBD2 (6 bases). Trimming removed 4 bases from V and 7 bases from J, with 14 bases in between. Germline CDR1 LGHNA, CDR2 YNFKEQ. There are 14 residues in the CDR3. The CDR3 sequence is CASSPRGGDNEQFF. The CDR3 DNA sequence: TGTGCCAGCAGCCCCAGAGGAGGGGATAATGAGCAGTTCTTC.

This clonotype has at least ten counts. V and J are TRBV7-2 and TRBJ2-3; D gene unclear. The CDR3 has 14 amino acids. V gave up 2 bases and J gave up 0 bases, with 6 bases separating them. The V gene's germline CDR1 is SGHTA and CDR2 FQGNSA. CDR3 DNA sequence: TGTGCCAGCAGCTTAAACCCCAGCACAGATACGCAGTATTTT. Residues: CASSLNPSTDTQYF.

The chain has TRBV7-8 and TRBJ2-1; possible D gene TRBD1, 6 bases. Germline CDR1 reads SGHVS; CDR2 reads FQNEAQ. Between the trimmed V and J ends, which lost 3 bases and 8 bases, there was a span of 11 bases. This CDR3 has 13 residues. The CDR3 nucleotides read TGTGCCAGCAGCTTGGTACAGGGCGATGAGCAGTTCTTC. Translated: CASSLVQGDEQFF.

This clonotype was counted many times. The rearrangement uses TRBV12-3 or TRBV12-4 and TRBJ2-1; D is ambiguous. Trimming stripped 3 bases from V and 5 bases from J, with 8 bases between. This CDR3 region has 13 residues. The CDR3 DNA follows: TGTGCCAGCAGTTTTTACAGACACAATGAGCAGTTCTTC. This translates into CASSFYRHNEQFF.

This clonotype has at least ten counts. This rearrangement joins TRBV7-8 to TRBJ2-7, with D perhaps matching TRBD1 (6 bases). The germline V gene encodes CDR1 SGHVS and CDR2 FQNEAQ. The ends were cut back, 5 bases at V and 4 bases at J, with 15 bases in the middle. This CDR3 spans 14 amino acids. The chain's CDR3 is CASSPGQYRYEQYF. For the CDR3, the DNA is TGTGCCAGCAGCCCCGGACAGTATCGGTACGAGCAGTACTTC. Filled out from reference TRBV7-8 and TRBJ2-7, the complete variable domain reads GAGVSQSPRYKVAKRGQDVALRCDPISGHVSLFWYQQALGQGPEFLTYFQNEAQLDKSGLPSDRFFAERPEGSVSTLKIQRTQQEDSAVYLCASSPGQYRYEQYFGPGTRLTVT.

Many counts were recorded for this clonotype. This chain uses TRBV5-1 with TRBJ2-4, with D perhaps matching TRBD1 or TRBD2 (5 bases each). Germline loops: CDR1 SGHRS, CDR2 YFSETQ. The CDR3 length is 17 residues. V dropped 0 bases and J dropped 1 base, with 14 bases sitting between them. The CDR3 region is CASSLAQGAGAKNIQYF. The CDR3 DNA follows: TGCGCCAGCAGCTTGGCCCAGGGAGCAGGCGCCAAAAACATTCAGTACTTC. The full variable domain, completed using reference TRBV5-1 and TRBJ2-4, is KAGVTQTPRYLIKTRGQQVTLSCSPISGHRSVSWYQQTPGQGLQFLFEYFSETQRNKGNFPGRFSGRQFSNSRSEMNVSTLELGDSALYLCASSLAQGAGAKNIQYFGAGTRLSVL.

This clonotype showed up many times. The CDR3 DNA follows: TGCGCCAGCAGCTCGGGACAGGGGCCCCCCCAAGAGACCCAGTACTTC. It specifies CASSSGQGPPQETQYF. This chain uses TRBV5-1 with TRBJ2-5, with 10 bases aligning to TRBD1. CDR1 is SGHRS and CDR2 is YFSETQ in the germline V gene. Unmatched junction bases numbered 6, after V lost 3 bases and J lost 1 base. This CDR3 comprises 16 residues.